A selection of T cell receptor beta chains follows, all from one sample in a study of beta chain features in type 1 diabetes. The protocol was immunoSEQ multiplex PCR, while the TCRdb copy is restricted to in-frame clones and leaves out a portion. This repertoire shows 250,000 to 300,000 clones, around 24% found once; its top ten account for 0.012%. The sample consisted of naive CD4+ T cells from blood. These receptors all come from a woman younger than 45 with type 1 diabetes. Both conserved end residues are part of each CDR3. The D gene is left open where the match is weak. Part of the rows lack a size; the others show once, few, many or a class for expanded clones.

cdr3_nt: TGTGCCAGCAGCTTAGAGTCCGGGAGCGGCTACACCTTC
cdr3_aa: CASSLESGSGYTF
v_call: TRBV11-2
d_call: NA
j_call: TRBJ1-2
clone_size: NA

cdr3_nt: TGTGCCTGGGGCACCTGGTCCTACGAGCAGTACTTC
cdr3_aa: CAWGTWSYEQYF
v_call: TRBV30
d_call: NA
j_call: TRBJ2-7
clone_size: NA

cdr3_nt: TGTGCCAGGGGACAGGCCTACGAGCAGTACTTC
cdr3_aa: CARGQAYEQYF
v_call: TRBV2
d_call: TRBD1
j_call: TRBJ2-7
clone_size: NA

cdr3_nt: TGCAGCGTTGTACAGGATAAGGCTTTCTTT
cdr3_aa: CSVVQDKAFF
v_call: TRBV29-1
d_call: NA
j_call: TRBJ1-1
clone_size: NA

cdr3_nt: TGTGCCAGCAGTTACGGGACAGCCACCTACAATGAGCAGTTCTTC
cdr3_aa: CASSYGTATYNEQFF
v_call: TRBV6-6
d_call: TRBD1
j_call: TRBJ2-1
clone_size: NA

cdr3_nt: TGTGCCTGGAGTAATAGCGCAACTTACAATGAGCAGTTCTTC
cdr3_aa: CAWSNSATYNEQFF
v_call: TRBV30
d_call: NA
j_call: TRBJ2-1
clone_size: NA

cdr3_nt: TGTGCCAGCTCATCCATTCGACAGGGCGGATACGAGCAGTACTTC
cdr3_aa: CASSSIRQGGYEQYF
v_call: TRBV25-1
d_call: TRBD1
j_call: TRBJ2-7
clone_size: few

cdr3_nt: TGTGCCAGCTCACTAACGGGACAGGGGAGCGATGAGCAGTTCTTC
cdr3_aa: CASSLTGQGSDEQFF
v_call: TRBV18
d_call: TRBD1
j_call: TRBJ2-1
clone_size: few

cdr3_nt: TGTGCCAGCAGCTGGTCACAGGGTCCCGAGCAGTTCTTC
cdr3_aa: CASSWSQGPEQFF
v_call: TRBV7-3
d_call: NA
j_call: TRBJ2-1
clone_size: NA

cdr3_nt: TGTGCCAGCAGACTGGAGGGCGCTGGCTACACCTTC
cdr3_aa: CASRLEGAGYTF
v_call: TRBV5-4
d_call: NA
j_call: TRBJ1-2
clone_size: few

cdr3_nt: TGTGCCAGCAGCCACGCACTAGCGGAGCCCACAGATACGCAGTATTTT
cdr3_aa: CASSHALAEPTDTQYF
v_call: TRBV4-2
d_call: TRBD2
j_call: TRBJ2-3
clone_size: NA

cdr3_nt: TGTGCCAGCAGCCAAGATCCCAGGCCCCCCTTCCCTGAAGCTTTCTTT
cdr3_aa: CASSQDPRPPFPEAFF
v_call: TRBV4-2
d_call: NA
j_call: TRBJ1-1
clone_size: few

cdr3_nt: TGTGCCAGTAGTATAGCTTCGGGACAGGAGTCCTACGAGCAGTACTTC
cdr3_aa: CASSIASGQESYEQYF
v_call: TRBV19
d_call: TRBD1
j_call: TRBJ2-7
clone_size: few

cdr3_nt: TGCGCCAGCAGCCTTGGTACGGTGAGCACAGATACGCAGTATTTT
cdr3_aa: CASSLGTVSTDTQYF
v_call: TRBV5-1
d_call: NA
j_call: TRBJ2-3
clone_size: few

cdr3_nt: TGTGCCAGCTCACCAACTACGGGGGGGGACACTGAAGCTTTCTTT
cdr3_aa: CASSPTTGGDTEAFF
v_call: TRBV18
d_call: NA
j_call: TRBJ1-1
clone_size: NA

cdr3_nt: TGCGCCAGCAGCTTGGTTCTAGCGGCCGGGGAGCTGTTTTTT
cdr3_aa: CASSLVLAAGELFF
v_call: TRBV5-1
d_call: TRBD2
j_call: TRBJ2-2
clone_size: NA

cdr3_nt: TGTGCCAGCAGCCTAGCGGGAGGCCAAGAGACCCAGTACTTC
cdr3_aa: CASSLAGGQETQYF
v_call: TRBV6-1
d_call: TRBD2
j_call: TRBJ2-5
clone_size: few